This entry lists 11 T cell receptor beta chains sequenced from one sample in a study of CD8 T cells in ankylosing spondylitis (dated by TCRdb to between 2016 and 2019). Libraries were constructed by 5' RACE. These reads were obtained on an Illumina HiSeq 2500. In-frame beta chains were kept once TCRdb had trimmed the public reads at Q25 with fastp and called clones with MiXCR. Here each entry gathers all rows of one CDR3 protein and keeps the most common genes and DNA. This sample is represented by fewer than 200,000 distinct CDR3 sequences; around a sixth of them were singletons. Clones ranked in the top ten supply roughly 4% of the sample. The sample was blood, either unsorted or a sorted T cell fraction (not recorded which). These receptors originate from a male donor aged 5 to 29 with ankylosing spondylitis or in good health (not recorded which). Donor details come from another sample of the same person, matched by shared clones.

In this sample, this clonotype turned up many times. The chain is built from TRBV12-3 or TRBV12-4 and TRBJ2-7, with TRBD1 matching over 8 bases. The J segment lost 6 bases and the V segment lost 0 bases, leaving 7 bases of the junction unmatched. This CDR3 comprises 15 residues. The CDR3 loop reads CASSLASGQGTEQYF. The CDR3 coding sequence is TGTGCCAGCAGTTTAGCTTCAGGACAGGGCACCGAGCAGTACTTC.

This clonotype has ten or more counts. CDR3 region: CASSENHQETQYF. As DNA, the CDR3 is TGTGCCAGCAGCGAAAATCATCAAGAGACCCAGTACTTC. V usage is TRBV7-2 and J usage is TRBJ2-5; no clear D. V lost 5 bases and J lost 2, with 9 bases in between. Germline V gene lookup returns CDR1 SGHTA and CDR2 FQGNSA. The CDR3 is made up of 13 amino acids.

This clonotype was seen at least ten times. J is TRBJ2-6 and V is TRBV6-2 or TRBV6-3; TRBD1 matches 7 bases. V lost 4 bases to trimming and J lost 0 bases; unmatched junction nucleotides: 0. Germline V gives CDR1 MNHEY, CDR2 SVGEGT. The CDR3 runs to 15 residues. CDR3 nucleotides: TGTGCCAGCAGTTGGGACAGCTCTGGGGCCAACGTCCTGACTTTC. Its translation is CASSWDSSGANVLTF.

At least ten counts were recorded for this clonotype. The DNA for the CDR3 is TGCAGCGTTGCGGGACTAGCGGCAGAGACCCAGTACTTC. Encoded protein: CSVAGLAAETQYF. The chain combines TRBV29-1 with TRBJ2-5; 11 bases fit TRBD2. The CDR3 has 13 residues. CDR1 and CDR2 from the germline V gene are SQVTM and ANQGSEA. V shed 4 bases, J shed 4 bases, and the junction held 2 bases outside the gene matches. Using reference TRBV29-1 and TRBJ2-5 for the parts outside the CDR3, the full variable domain is SAVISQKPSRDICQRGTSLTIQCQVDSQVTMMFWYRQQPGQSLTLIATANQGSEATYESGFVIDKFPISRPNLTFSTLTVSNMSPEDSSIYLCSVAGLAAETQYFGPGTRLLVL.

Worth noting for this clonotype: Relative to the germline gene, one junction end is altered; a read error may explain this. V usage is TRBV20-1 and J usage is TRBJ2-1, with D maybe TRBD2 (6 bases). CDR1 and CDR2 from the germline V gene are DFQATT and SNEGSKA (reference sequence). This CDR3 has 16 residues. The CDR3 DNA reads TGCAGTGCTCGAGAGGCGGGACGAACCTCCTACAATGAGCAGTTCTTC. Residues: CSAREAGRTSYNEQFF.

J is TRBJ2-7 and V is TRBV20-1, with D possibly TRBD1 on 6 matching bases. This CDR3 is built from 16 residues. The V and J ends lost 0 bases and 4 bases respectively, with 19 bases between them. CDR1 and CDR2 (germline): DFQATT, SNEGSKA (reference sequence). CDR3 nucleotides: TGCAGTGCTAGAGACGCAACAGGGATGGTGGGTTACGAGCAGTACTTC. Translating gives CSARDATGMVGYEQYF.

This clonotype appeared many times. The J gene is TRBJ1-5, the V gene TRBV20-1, with a tentative D call TRBD1 (5 bases). The CDR3 has 13 residues. V was clipped by 1 base and J by 7 bases, with 11 bases between them. The germline gives CDR1 DFQATT, CDR2 SNEGSKA (reference sequence). The DNA of the CDR3 is TGCAGTGCTAGAGGGGCAGGGAACCAGCCCCAGCATTTT. Protein product: CSARGAGNQPQHF.

This clonotype was counted ten times or more. The rearrangement links TRBV10-3 to TRBJ2-3, with D possibly matching TRBD1 (5 bases). V lost 9 bases, J lost 0 bases, and 16 bases lay in between. The CDR3 totals 15 residues. Germline CDR1 and CDR2: ENHRY and SYGVKD. The CDR3 is CAIRGGISSTDTQYF. Here the CDR3 DNA reads TGTGCCATTAGGGGTGGTATCTCTAGCACAGATACGCAGTATTTT.

This clonotype was seen at least ten times. J is TRBJ2-1 and V is TRBV5-1; weak D call: TRBD1 (6 bases). V was shortened by 0 bases and J by 1 base, with 20 bases between the two germline ends. CDR1 is SGHRS, CDR2 YFSETQ, per germline. This CDR3 has 19 amino acids. The CDR3 loop reads CASSLEAGMKRGSYNEQFF. CDR3 in DNA: TGCGCCAGCAGCTTGGAGGCAGGGATGAAAAGGGGGTCCTACAATGAGCAGTTCTTC.

The chain links TRBV12-3 or TRBV12-4 to TRBJ2-5; 8 nucleotides align to TRBD1. The V segment lost 5 bases and the J segment 7 bases; nucleotides outside the gene matches: 6. The CDR3 length is 13 residues. CDR3 in DNA: TGTGCCAGCAGTCCCAGACAGGGGTGGACCCAGTACTTC. Its translation: CASSPRQGWTQYF.

This clonotype was seen at least ten times. The V gene is TRBV11-2, the J gene TRBJ2-6, with D hard to call. The germline CDR1 and CDR2 sequences are SGHAT and FQNNGV. The CDR3 length is 13 residues. The ends were cut back, 5 bases at V and 0 bases at J, with 2 bases in the middle. CDR3 protein: CASSHSGANVLTF. CDR3 in DNA: TGTGCCAGCAGCCACTCTGGGGCCAACGTCCTGACTTTC.